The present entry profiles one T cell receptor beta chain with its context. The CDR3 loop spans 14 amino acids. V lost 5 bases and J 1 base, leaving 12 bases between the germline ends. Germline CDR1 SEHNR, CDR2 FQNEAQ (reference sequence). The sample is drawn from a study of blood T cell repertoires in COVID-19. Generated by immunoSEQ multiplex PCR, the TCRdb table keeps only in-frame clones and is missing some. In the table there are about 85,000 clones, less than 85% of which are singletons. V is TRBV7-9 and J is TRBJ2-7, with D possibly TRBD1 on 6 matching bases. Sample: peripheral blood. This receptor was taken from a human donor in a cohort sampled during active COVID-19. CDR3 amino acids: CASSPRDKSYEQYF. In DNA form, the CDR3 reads TGTGCCAGCAGCCCCCGGGACAAATCCTACGAGCAGTACTTC.